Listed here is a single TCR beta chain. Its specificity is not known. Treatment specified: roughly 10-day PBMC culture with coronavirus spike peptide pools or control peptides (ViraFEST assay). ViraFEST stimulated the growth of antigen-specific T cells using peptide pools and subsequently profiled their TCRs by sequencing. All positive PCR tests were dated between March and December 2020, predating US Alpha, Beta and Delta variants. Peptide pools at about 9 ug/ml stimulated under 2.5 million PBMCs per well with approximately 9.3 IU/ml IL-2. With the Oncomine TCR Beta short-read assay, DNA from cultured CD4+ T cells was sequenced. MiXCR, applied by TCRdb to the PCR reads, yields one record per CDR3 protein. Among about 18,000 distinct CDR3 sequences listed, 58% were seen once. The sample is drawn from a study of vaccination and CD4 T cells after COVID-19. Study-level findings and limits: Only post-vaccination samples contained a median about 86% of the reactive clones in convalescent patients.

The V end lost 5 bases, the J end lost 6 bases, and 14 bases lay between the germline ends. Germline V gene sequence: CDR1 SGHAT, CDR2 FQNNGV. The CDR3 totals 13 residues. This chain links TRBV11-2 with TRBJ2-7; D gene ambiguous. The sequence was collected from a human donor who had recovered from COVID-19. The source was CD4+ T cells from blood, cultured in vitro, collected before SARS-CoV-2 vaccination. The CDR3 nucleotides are TGTGCCAGCAGCCAACTGCTAGTCTCCGAGCAGTACTTC. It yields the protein CASSQLLVSEQYF.